The rows below give T cell receptor beta chains drawn from one sample of a study of blood T cell repertoires in COVID-19. Sequencing was performed with immunoSEQ multiplex PCR; in TCRdb, only in-frame clones are kept and a portion is missing. The profile shows over 90,000 clones, over 75% of them singletons. Sequenced material: peripheral blood. Receptors were obtained from a human donor in a cohort sampled during active or convalescent COVID-19. The CDR3 runs from the conserved cysteine through the conserved F or W. Fields, in order: J gene, D gene, clone size, V gene, CDR3 protein, CDR3 DNA. The D gene is left open where the match is weak. Clone size is shown for a subset of rows, as once, few, many or a class of expanded clone.

>TRBJ1-2|.|.|TRBV29-1
CSVDGTYPADGYTF
TGCAGCGTTGATGGAACCTATCCGGCGGATGGCTACACCTTC
>TRBJ1-5|.|once|TRBV21-1
CASRQGADNQPQHF
TGTGCCAGTCGCCAGGGGGCCGACAATCAGCCCCAGCATTTT
>TRBJ2-1|TRBD2|.|TRBV2
CASSEALTSGGVGQFF
TGTGCCAGCAGTGAAGCACTGACTAGCGGGGGGGTCGGGCAGTTCTTC
>TRBJ1-2|TRBD1|.|TRBV19
CASSRGQGSSNYGYTF
TGTGCCAGTAGTAGGGGACAGGGTTCCTCTAACTATGGCTACACCTTC
>TRBJ1-2|.|.|TRBV6-1
CASSEEAGRANYGYTF
TGTGCCAGCAGTGAAGAGGCAGGGAGGGCTAACTATGGCTACACCTTC
>TRBJ1-6|TRBD1|.|TRBV11-2
CASSSRDRGSPLHF
TGTGCCAGCAGCTCCCGGGACAGGGGGTCACCCCTCCACTTT
>TRBJ2-1|.|.|TRBV7-2
CASSLLGGPYNEQFF
TGTGCCAGCAGCTTATTGGGGGGGCCCTACAATGAGCAGTTCTTC
>TRBJ1-3|TRBD1|many|TRBV6-5
CASINRGAGNTIYF
TGTGCCAGCATCAACAGGGGTGCTGGAAACACCATATATTTT
>TRBJ2-3|TRBD2|.|TRBV27
CASSPRGGLSTDTQYF
TGTGCCAGCAGTCCCCGGGGGGGACTTAGCACAGATACGCAGTATTTT
>TRBJ1-2|.|.|TRBV4-3
CASSYNRASYGYTF
TGCGCCAGCAGCTATAACAGGGCCTCCTATGGCTACACCTTC
>TRBJ1-2|TRBD1|.|TRBV9
CASSVEEGGRWGYTF
TGTGCCAGCAGCGTAGAGGAAGGGGGCAGATGGGGCTACACCTTC
>TRBJ2-3|TRBD2|once|TRBV27
CASSSPRTRALLRTDTQYF
TGTGCCAGCAGTTCTCCTAGGACTAGGGCCCTTTTACGCACAGATACGCAGTATTTT
>TRBJ2-6|.|.|TRBV27
CASSYRAGANVLTF
TGTGCCAGCAGTTACAGGGCTGGGGCCAACGTCCTGACTTTC
>TRBJ2-3|.|.|TRBV6-6
CASSYEDTQYF
TGTGCCAGCAGTTACGAGGATACGCAGTATTTT
>TRBJ1-5|.|.|TRBV3-1/TRBV3-2
CASSQGAGHGNQPQHF
TGTGCCAGCAGCCAAGGGGCAGGTCATGGCAATCAGCCCCAGCATTTT
>TRBJ1-1|.|.|TRBV2
CASSGTGSVNTEAFF
TGTGCCAGCAGTGGAACAGGGAGCGTGAACACTGAAGCTTTCTTT
>TRBJ2-5|.|.|TRBV27
CASSLRPGFYQETQYF
TGTGCCAGCAGTTTACGCCCGGGATTTTACCAAGAGACCCAGTACTTC
>TRBJ1-4|.|.|TRBV10-1
CASSESGRGATNEKLFF
TGCGCCAGCAGTGAGTCCGGGAGGGGTGCAACTAATGAAAAACTGTTTTTT
>TRBJ1-5|TRBD1|.|TRBV27
CASRTGTGGNQPQHF
TGTGCCAGCAGAACCGGGACAGGGGGTAATCAGCCCCAGCATTTT
>TRBJ1-1|.|once|TRBV4-3
CASRDRMNTEAFF
TGCGCCAGCAGAGACAGAATGAACACTGAAGCTTTCTTT
>TRBJ1-1|.|.|TRBV6-5
CASSYGLPPNTEAFF
TGTGCCAGCAGTTACGGGCTGCCTCCGAACACTGAAGCTTTCTTT
>TRBJ2-1|TRBD2|.|TRBV11-3
CASSLGGGAGISYNEQFF
TGTGCCAGCAGCTTAGGCGGCGGAGCGGGGATATCCTACAATGAGCAGTTCTTC
>TRBJ2-7|TRBD2|.|TRBV10-3
CAISRGGEQYF
TGTGCCATCAGTCGCGGGGGGGAGCAGTACTTC
>TRBJ2-1|.|.|TRBV7-2
CASSLRTGYNEQFF
TGTGCCAGCAGCTTACGGACTGGCTACAATGAGCAGTTCTTC
>TRBJ1-2|.|.|TRBV2
CASTLAGTQGYTF
TGTGCCAGCACCCTAGCGGGGACACAGGGCTACACCTTC
>TRBJ2-3|.|.|TRBV4-2
CASSQMGPDTQYF
TGTGCCAGCAGCCAAATGGGGCCAGATACGCAGTATTTT
>TRBJ2-4|TRBD2|few|TRBV13
CASSLGGPTSYDWYF
TGTGCCAGCAGCTTAGGAGGCCCGACTAGCTATGATTGGTACTTC
>TRBJ2-3|.|few|TRBV6-5
CASNLDWGRTQYF
TGTGCCAGCAATCTTGACTGGGGGCGTACGCAGTATTTT
>TRBJ2-2|TRBD2|.|TRBV28
CASSDSGGAVGELFF
TGTGCCAGCAGCGATAGCGGGGGGGCCGTCGGGGAGCTGTTTTTT
>TRBJ1-6|TRBD1|.|TRBV2
CASNRGGNSPLHF
TGTGCCAGCAACAGGGGGGGAAATTCACCCCTCCACTTT
>TRBJ1-3|.|few|TRBV6-5
CASKNQASTIYF
TGTGCCAGCAAAAACCAGGCGTCCACCATATATTTT
>TRBJ1-1|.|few|TRBV7-2
CASTPGRQNTEAFF
TGTGCCAGCACCCCCGGGAGGCAGAACACTGAAGCTTTCTTT
>TRBJ1-3|.|.|TRBV15
CATSRPRTASGNTIYF
TGTGCCACCAGCAGACCCCGGACAGCCTCTGGAAACACCATATATTTT
>TRBJ1-1|TRBD1|once|TRBV9
CASSSKDRGNTEAFF
TGTGCCAGCAGCTCAAAGGACAGGGGGAACACTGAAGCTTTCTTT
>TRBJ2-3|TRBD2|.|TRBV14
CASSSLADSTDTQYF
TGTGCCAGCAGCTCCCTAGCGGATAGCACAGATACGCAGTATTTT
>TRBJ1-2|.|.|TRBV7-2
CASSLEGLLTMAPTF
TGTGCCAGCAGCTTAGAGGGGCTATTAACTATGGCCCCCACCTTC
>TRBJ1-2|.|few|TRBV19
CASSIIRKGDYGYTF
TGTGCCAGTAGTATAATCCGGAAGGGGGACTATGGCTACACCTTC
>TRBJ2-5|.|.|TRBV24-1
CATEDRDTQETQYF
TGTGCCACCGAGGACAGAGACACCCAAGAGACCCAGTACTTC
>TRBJ1-2|.|once|TRBV25-1
CASSELGQFYGYTF
TGTGCCAGCAGTGAATTGGGGCAGTTCTATGGCTACACCTTC
>TRBJ1-6|.|once|TRBV6-2/TRBV6-3
CASSYDRVAYNSPLHF
TGTGCCAGCAGTTATGATCGGGTAGCCTATAATTCACCCCTCCACTTT
>TRBJ2-1|.|.|TRBV11-3
CASSLEGEQFF
TGTGCCAGCAGCCTCGAGGGTGAGCAGTTCTTC
>TRBJ1-2|.|.|TRBV14
CASSQVGGVPYGYTF
TGTGCCAGCAGCCAAGTCGGAGGGGTCCCCTATGGCTACACCTTC
>TRBJ1-4|.|once|TRBV2
CASSVLNEKLFF
TGTGCCAGCAGTGTCCTTAATGAAAAACTGTTTTTT
>TRBJ1-5|TRBD1|few|TRBV18
CASSPGTGSNQPQHF
TGTGCCAGCTCACCGGGGACAGGGAGCAATCAGCCCCAGCATTTT
>TRBJ2-1|TRBD2|once|TRBV7-9
CASRSSGGAWEQFF
TGTGCCAGCAGGTCGAGCGGGGGGGCCTGGGAGCAGTTCTTC
>TRBJ1-2|TRBD1|.|TRBV5-1
CASRTQGDANYGYTF
TGCGCCAGCAGAACCCAGGGGGACGCTAACTATGGCTACACCTTC